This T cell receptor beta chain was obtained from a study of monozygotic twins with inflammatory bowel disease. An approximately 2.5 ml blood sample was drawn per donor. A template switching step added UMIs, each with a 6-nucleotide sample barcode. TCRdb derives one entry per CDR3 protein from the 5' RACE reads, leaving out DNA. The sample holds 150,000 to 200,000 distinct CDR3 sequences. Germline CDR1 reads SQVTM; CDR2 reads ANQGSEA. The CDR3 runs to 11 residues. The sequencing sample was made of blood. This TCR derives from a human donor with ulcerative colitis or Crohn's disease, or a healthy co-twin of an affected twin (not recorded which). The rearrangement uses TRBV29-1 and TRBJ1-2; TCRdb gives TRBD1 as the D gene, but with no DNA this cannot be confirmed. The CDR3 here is CSVGLGDGYTF.